Listed below are T cell receptor beta chains from one sample, sequenced in a study of shared T cell receptors in the human thymus. The repertoire was sequenced with immunoSEQ multiplex PCR; TCRdb's copy has only in-frame clones and lacks some. The sample shows over 350,000 clones, roughly 94% of them seen only once. The sample comprised thymocytes. The receptors were sampled from a human donor. Each CDR3 is given with its conserved first and last residue. D genes are given only for firm matches. Clone size is stated in some rows and not others, as once, few, many or a class when expanded.

clone_size j_call d_call v_call cdr3_nt cdr3_aa
NA TRBJ2-7 NA TRBV5-8 TGTGCCAGCAGCCCATGGAACAGGGCGGTATACGAGCAGTACTTC CASSPWNRAVYEQYF
NA TRBJ2-1 TRBD1 TRBV4-3 TGCGCCAGCAGCCAAGGACCCGGGACAGGGGGTAGGAATGAGCAGTTCTTC CASSQGPGTGGRNEQFF
NA TRBJ1-1 NA TRBV6-5 TGTGCCAGCAGTAGAACAGGGTTAAGTACTGAAGCTTTCTTT CASSRTGLSTEAFF
NA TRBJ1-2 NA TRBV4-2 TGTGCCAGCAGCCTTGAGCAGGGCGGCTATGGCTACACCTTC CASSLEQGGYGYTF
NA TRBJ2-7 TRBD1 TRBV10-1 TGCGCCAGCAGGGGACAGGGGGTTGGGGAGCAGTACTTC CASRGQGVGEQYF
NA TRBJ2-7 TRBD2 TRBV11-2 TGTGCCAGCAGCATAACTAGCGGGAGCTCCTACGAGCAGTACTTC CASSITSGSSYEQYF
NA TRBJ2-1 NA TRBV27 TGTGCCAGCAGTTGGGGGGAGCTGAAGGAGCAGTTCTTC CASSWGELKEQFF
NA TRBJ2-3 NA TRBV19 TGTGCCAGTAGTACTCCTTCGGGAGCGATTGACCCCAGAGATACGCAGTATTTT CASSTPSGAIDPRDTQYF
NA TRBJ2-5 TRBD2 TRBV7-6 TGTGCCAGCAGCTTAGTGCGGGAGAAGGGAGAGACCCAGTACTTC CASSLVREKGETQYF
NA TRBJ2-7 TRBD2 TRBV23-1 TGCGCCAGCAGTCCGCCGACCCTCAGACTAGCGGGAGCTGACGAGCAGTACTTC CASSPPTLRLAGADEQYF
NA TRBJ2-7 NA TRBV6-5 TGTGCCAGCAGTTACTCGGACTTAGGGTCCTACGAGCAGTACTTC CASSYSDLGSYEQYF
NA TRBJ1-2 TRBD1 TRBV7-9 TGTGCCAGCAGCTCGGGACAGGTAAACTATGGCTACACCTTC CASSSGQVNYGYTF
NA TRBJ2-7 TRBD2 TRBV7-9 TGTGCCAGCAGCTACGCTAGCGGGCGACTCTCCTACGAGCAGTACTTC CASSYASGRLSYEQYF
NA TRBJ2-1 NA TRBV5-6 TGTGCCAGCAGCTTGGGGAGGGCGGGCGGAAGGAATGAGCAGTTCTTC CASSLGRAGGRNEQFF
NA TRBJ2-3 NA TRBV12-2 TGTGCAAGTCGCCCGGGGACCAACGTAGTCGCAGATACGCAGTATTTT CASRPGTNVVADTQYF
NA TRBJ1-3 TRBD1 TRBV28 TGTGCCAGCAGTTCCCCTTCTATAGGGCAGGGGGTACTCTCTGGAAACACCATATATTTT CASSSPSIGQGVLSGNTIYF
NA TRBJ2-3 NA TRBV9 TGTGCCAGCAGCCCAAGCACAGATACGCAGTATTTT CASSPSTDTQYF
once TRBJ2-7 TRBD1 TRBV4-1 TGCGCCAGCAGCCAGACAGGGATTCCTAACGAGCAGTACTTC CASSQTGIPNEQYF
NA TRBJ2-7 TRBD2 TRBV28 TGTGCCAGCAGTTTATCGGCGGGAGAGAGCTACGAGCAGTACTTC CASSLSAGESYEQYF
NA TRBJ2-3 TRBD2 TRBV27 TGTGCCAGCAGTATGGGACTATCTAGTCCAGATACGCAGTATTTT CASSMGLSSPDTQYF
NA TRBJ2-7 TRBD1 TRBV28 TGTGCCAGCAGTGCAGGGGGCCTTCTATCCTACGAGCAGTACTTC CASSAGGLLSYEQYF
NA TRBJ2-6 NA TRBV4-1 TGCGCCAGCAGCCAAGACCTAGCTGGGGCCAACGTCCTGACTTTC CASSQDLAGANVLTF
NA TRBJ2-2 TRBD2 TRBV29-1 TGCAGCGTTGACTTACTAGCGGGAGGGAACACCGGGGAGCTGTTTTTT CSVDLLAGGNTGELFF
NA TRBJ1-5 NA TRBV19 TGTGCCAGTAGTATAGACGTCAGGGGCGGGAGCAATCAGCCCCAGCATTTT CASSIDVRGGSNQPQHF
NA TRBJ1-2 NA TRBV29-1 TGCAGCGTTGATGGGGGCAAGGGGGGAGGTGACTATGGCTACACCTTC CSVDGGKGGGDYGYTF
once TRBJ2-1 NA TRBV5-7 TGTGCCAGCAGCCCGCCTACCAGGAGCTCCTACAATGAGCAGTTCTTC CASSPPTRSSYNEQFF
few TRBJ2-7 TRBD1 TRBV27 TGTGCCAGCAGTCCGGACAGGGCCTACGAGCAGTACTTC CASSPDRAYEQYF
NA TRBJ1-5 NA TRBV19 TGTGCCAGTAGTCCGGATCTTGGGGACACTCCCCAGCCCCAGCATTTT CASSPDLGDTPQPQHF
NA TRBJ2-1 TRBD1 TRBV18 TGTGCCAGCTCACCACGGACAGGGGGTTCTTTGGGGAATGAGCAGTTCTTC CASSPRTGGSLGNEQFF
NA TRBJ2-7 NA TRBV5-1 TGCGCCAGCAGCTTGGACGGGGATGGGCAGTACTTC CASSLDGDGQYF
NA TRBJ2-6 TRBD2 TRBV7-2 TGTGCCAGCAGCTCTCCGGGACTAGAGTCTGGGGCCAACGTCCTGACTTTC CASSSPGLESGANVLTF
NA TRBJ2-1 TRBD2 TRBV15 TGTGCCACCAGCAGTCCTATCGGGACTAGCGGGGCCCCCTACAATGAGCAGTTCTTC CATSSPIGTSGAPYNEQFF
NA TRBJ1-2 TRBD1 TRBV4-3 TGCGCCAGCAGCGATCCGGGACAGTACTATGGCTACACCTTC CASSDPGQYYGYTF
NA TRBJ2-7 NA TRBV6-5 TGTGCCAGCAGTTACCCCAGGAGCTACGAGCAGTACTTC CASSYPRSYEQYF
NA TRBJ2-1 NA TRBV5-1 TGCGCCAGCAGCCCCGGCGGAGGGAGTGCCGATGAGCAGTTCTTC CASSPGGGSADEQFF
NA TRBJ2-5 TRBD1 TRBV11-3 TGTGCCAGCAGTTCGGGACAGGGGTTAGAGACCCAGTACTTC CASSSGQGLETQYF
NA TRBJ2-7 NA TRBV25-1 TGTGCCAGCAGTGAATCAAAAGGCATCTCCTACGAGCAGTACTTC CASSESKGISYEQYF
NA TRBJ2-7 NA TRBV5-1 TGCGCCAGCAGCTTACCCCCCGGCGGGGAATACGAGCAGTACTTC CASSLPPGGEYEQYF
NA TRBJ2-3 TRBD2 TRBV7-6 TGTGCCAGCAGCTTAGATCCTAGCGGGGAGCAGGAAATGGAAGATACGCAGTATTTT CASSLDPSGEQEMEDTQYF
NA TRBJ1-1 NA TRBV11-2 TGTGCCAGCAGCTGGGAGCAAATGAACACTGAAGCTTTCTTT CASSWEQMNTEAFF